Shown below are 12 T cell receptor beta chains from a single sample sequenced in a study of a mutant IDH1 vaccine in newly diagnosed glioma (dated by TCRdb to the early 2020s). The sample's time point label is to be understood as: week 11, during vaccination. A 20-mer mutant IDH1 peptide at 300 micrograms in Montanide made up each vaccine dose, which was injected subcutaneously together with topical imiquimod. The antigens for these receptors are not known. Libraries were constructed by the immunoSEQ multiplex PCR assay. Entries here come from immuneACCESS through TCRdb and include only in-frame sequences with V and J called. Some clones fail to appear in such tables; in the studies checked, an unresolved V gene covers under half of the shortfall, and the cause of the remainder is unknown. This sample holds tens of thousands of clones; over 70% were observed only once. 5% to 6.5% of the sample comes from the top ten.

The source was PBMCs, collected from a glioma patient whose treatment included an IDH1 peptide vaccine. The receptors were gathered from a man aged 50-60 years with glioma.

V gene TRBV14 combines with J gene TRBJ1-2; 9 positions match TRBD1. The CDR3 loop spans 14 amino acids. Looked up from germline, CDR1 is SGHDN and CDR2 is FVKESK. The V segment lost 4 bases and the J segment 5 bases; nucleotides outside the gene matches: 5. CDR3: CASSLPGQGYGYTF. For the CDR3, the DNA is TGTGCCAGCAGCCTTCCGGGACAGGGTTATGGCTACACCTTC. The whole variable domain, remainder taken from reference TRBV14 and TRBJ1-2, is EAGVTQFPSHSVIEKGQTVTLRCDPISGHDNLYWYRRVMGKEIKFLLHFVKESKQDESGMPNNRFLAERTGGTYSTLKVQPAELEDSGVYFCASSLPGQGYGYTFGSGTRLTVV.

With respect to this clone: Other DNA sequences in the same sample also yield this CDR3. The V gene is TRBV2, the J gene TRBJ2-5; D perhaps matches TRBD2 (6 bases). The CDR3 has 14 residues. V lost 8 bases, J lost 0 bases, and 13 bases lay in between. The germline V gene has CDR1 SNHLY and CDR2 FYNNEI. CDR3 nucleotide sequence: TGTGCCAGCGAAGGAGGGTTTTACCAAGAGACCCAGTACTTC. Translation: CASEGGFYQETQYF.

This CDR3 reads CASSLDRGRIYEQYF. The DNA of the CDR3 is TGCGCCAGCAGCCTGGACAGGGGGCGAATATACGAGCAGTACTTC. The chain recombines TRBV5-1 with TRBJ2-7; 11 bases are shared with TRBD1. The CDR3 contains 15 residues. CDR1 is SGHRS and CDR2 is YFSETQ in the germline V gene. J was trimmed by 4 bases and V by 4 bases; bases with no gene match: 7.

This clone was seen just once. The V and J genes are TRBV27 and TRBJ2-7; D gene unclear. Germline V gives CDR1 MNHEY, CDR2 SMNVEV (reference sequence). This CDR3 has 14 residues. V lost 6 bases and J lost 3, with 15 bases in between. For the CDR3, the DNA is TGTGCCAGCAGACCGACGGTTTTACTCTACGAGCAGTACTTC. Protein sequence: CASRPTVLLYEQYF.

The count of this clone is one. This sequence joins TRBV6-5 and TRBJ2-5; 8 nucleotides match TRBD1. The CDR3 covers 16 residues. CDR1 is MNHEY and CDR2 is SVGAGI in the germline V gene. V lost 2 bases, J lost 2 bases, and 7 bases stayed unmatched. CDR3 sequence reads: CASSYLRGRRQETQYF. The DNA for the CDR3 is TGTGCCAGCAGTTACCTCAGGGGGCGCAGACAAGAGACCCAGTACTTC.

This chain uses TRBV4-1 with TRBJ2-7, with 7 positions matching TRBD1. After removal of 4 bases from V and 4 bases from J, the junction contained 7 bases not matched to a gene. The CDR3 has 14 amino acids. Germline V lookup: CDR1 MGHRA, CDR2 YSYEKL. CDR3 coding DNA: TGCGCCAGCAGCCCCGGGACAGTAGATTACGAGCAGTACTTC. It is translated as CASSPGTVDYEQYF.

The rearrangement uses TRBV11-1 and TRBJ2-3; the match to TRBD2 covers 11 bases. CDR3 length equals 15 residues. The junction had 4 bases not matched to a gene; V was cut back by 6 bases and J by 2 bases. In germline, CDR1 is SGHAT, CDR2 FQDESV (reference sequence). DNA of the CDR3: TGTGCCAGCAGGGTGACTAGCGGGGCCACAGATACGCAGTATTTT. It specifies CASRVTSGATDTQYF.

The gene calls are TRBV19 and TRBJ2-1, with D possibly being TRBD2 (6 bases). Germline CDR1 is LNHDA and CDR2 is SQIVND (reference sequence). The CDR3 has 15 amino acids. V lost 3 bases and J lost 6, with 15 bases in between. CDR3 loop: CASSIWAGSGNEQFF. Here the CDR3 DNA reads TGTGCCAGTAGTATCTGGGCGGGGTCTGGCAATGAGCAGTTCTTC.

This clone is categorized as medium-sized. The chain carries TRBV18 and TRBJ2-1, with unresolved D. Trimming left V 2 bases short and J 5 bases short, with 7 bases between. The CDR3 consists of 13 residues. Germline V gives CDR1 KGHSH, CDR2 LQKENI. The CDR3 is CASSPRLNNEQFF. In DNA form, the CDR3 reads TGTGCCAGCTCACCAAGACTCAACAATGAGCAGTTCTTC.

The V gene is TRBV7-9, the J gene TRBJ2-5; 7 bases map to TRBD1. Trimming at V came to 6 bases and at J to 5 bases, leaving 9 bases not matched to a gene. CDR3 length: 14 amino acids. CDR1 is SEHNR, CDR2 FQNEAQ, per germline (reference sequence). CDR3 nucleotides: TGTGCCAGCAGTCGGGACAGACTCCGGGAGACCCAGTACTTC. It yields the protein CASSRDRLRETQYF.

The chain couples TRBV28 to TRBJ2-7; weak D call: TRBD1 (5 bases). Germline loops: CDR1 MDHEN, CDR2 SYDVKM. V lost 6 bases to trimming and J lost 0 bases, with 15 bases between them. The CDR3 totals 15 residues. The CDR3 coding sequence is TGTGCCAGCAGACGCTCACAGGCGAGCTCCTACGAGCAGTACTTC. Translating it yields CASRRSQASSYEQYF.

V and J are TRBV29-1 and TRBJ1-2; 7 bases are a match to TRBD1. This CDR3 contains 14 residues. Losses at the gene ends were 4 bases for V and 0 bases for J; bases not matched to a gene: 5. From germline, CDR1 is SQVTM and CDR2 ANQGSEA. The CDR3 bases are TGCAGCGTTGGCCAAGGACAGGCTAACTATGGCTACACCTTC. Residues: CSVGQGQANYGYTF.